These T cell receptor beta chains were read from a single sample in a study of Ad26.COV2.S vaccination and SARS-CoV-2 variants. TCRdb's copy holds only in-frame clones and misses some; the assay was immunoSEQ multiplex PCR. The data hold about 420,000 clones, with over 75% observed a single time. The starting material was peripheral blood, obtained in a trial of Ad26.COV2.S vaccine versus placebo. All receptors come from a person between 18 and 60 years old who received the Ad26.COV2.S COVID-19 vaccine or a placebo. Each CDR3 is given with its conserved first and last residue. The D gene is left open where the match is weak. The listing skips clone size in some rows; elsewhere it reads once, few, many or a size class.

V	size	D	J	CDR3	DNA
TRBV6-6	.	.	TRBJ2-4	CASSPRQEAKNIQYF	TGTGCCAGCAGTCCCCGACAGGAAGCCAAAAACATTCAGTACTTC
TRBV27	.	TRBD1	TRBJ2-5	CASSLYSGQGPGAQYF	TGTGCCAGCAGTTTATACTCGGGACAGGGCCCTGGGGCCCAGTACTTC
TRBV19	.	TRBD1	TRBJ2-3	CASSMDRGALADTQYF	TGTGCCAGTAGTATGGACAGGGGGGCCCTGGCAGATACGCAGTATTTT
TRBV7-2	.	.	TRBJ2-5	CASSLASSVQETQYF	TGTGCCAGCAGCTTAGCGTCTAGCGTTCAAGAGACCCAGTACTTC
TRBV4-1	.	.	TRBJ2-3	CASSQERGHTDTQYF	TGCGCCAGCAGCCAAGAGCGGGGGCACACAGATACGCAGTATTTT
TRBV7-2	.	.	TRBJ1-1	CASTFWVDTEAFF	TGTGCCAGCACTTTTTGGGTGGACACTGAAGCTTTCTTT
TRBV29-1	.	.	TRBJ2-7	CSVEENTGPPPYEQYF	TGCAGCGTTGAAGAGAACACAGGGCCGCCTCCCTACGAGCAGTACTTC
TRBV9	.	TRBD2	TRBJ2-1	CASSAGGAEERNEQFF	TGTGCCAGCAGCGCCGGGGGGGCCGAGGAAAGGAATGAGCAGTTCTTC
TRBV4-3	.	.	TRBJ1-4	CASSQGGRATNEKLFF	TGCGCCAGCAGCCAAGGAGGCAGGGCGACTAATGAAAAACTGTTTTTT
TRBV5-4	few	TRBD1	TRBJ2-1	CASSQDRGTYNEQFF	TGTGCCAGCAGCCAGGACAGGGGGACCTACAATGAGCAGTTCTTC